The entry that follows covers one T cell receptor (beta chain) sequence. Its antigen remains unidentified. No much larger clone is present one base from it, and per-base qualities are unavailable. The data originate from a study of cytomegalovirus exposure and HLA in healthy donors (dated by TCRdb to 2017 to 2019). About the investigation overall: According to an earlier analysis of a few hundred of the donors, about 179 million T cells yielded roughly 110 million unique TCR beta sequences and 250 to 350 Gb of sequence data. An early release that covered some 640 HLA-typed donors contained approximately 300 gigabases of sequencing data and some 87 million unique TCR sequences. Among the roughly 400 genotyped donors, around 81% belonged to the genetic ancestry cluster associated with self-reported Caucasian donors. The study aimed to test whether signatures of past pathogen exposure could be identified by cataloging public T cell receptors. The T cell repertoires of several hundred subjects were profiled by immunosequencing and related to cytomegalovirus serostatus. A separate validation cohort of roughly 110 different subjects was used in addition to the approximately 670-subject first cohort. High-throughput TCR immunosequencing, statistical association of individual TCRs with disease status, and machine learning were combined to predict cytomegalovirus infection status. To study patterns of TCR occurrence, a later analysis re-analyzed previously published TCR beta repertoires from more than 550 donors and added high-resolution HLA genotyping. In the later analysis, no new phenotypic data were used to find candidate immune exposures; instead, reliance was placed on TCR beta sequences and their occurrence across donors. An earlier analysis of some 500 of the donors applied high-throughput TCR beta sequencing to assess whether each TCR beta V gene segment acted as functional or pseudogenic. Alongside the repertoire data, information on donor age, sex, ethnicity and CMV serostatus was compiled. A later genetic analysis used genome-wide SNP genotypes for about 65% of the 666 donors, treating that subset as a discovery cohort. Every discovery cohort repertoire had been produced on one sequencing platform. HLA typing covered class I and class II loci at four-digit resolution. Typing coverage differed by locus: A, B, C, DRB1 and DQB1 were typed in about 620-630 donors, DQA1 in 500 to 550, DPA1 in around 580, and DPB1 in around 440. Because of strong linkage in the cohort, 5 or 6 DR-DQ haplotypes were treated as single units for association and clustering. Among approximately 370 genotyped donors of the cohort, an average of roughly 230,000 unique TCR beta nucleotide sequences was sequenced per donor, of which about 19% were non-productive. Findings and caveats that apply to the study as a whole: Correlated functional status among segregating V segments might reflect linkage disequilibrium, but an unknown experimental factor could not be ruled out. A later analysis associated 16,951 TCR beta sequences with specific HLA alleles at a false discovery rate of 0.05. According to a later analysis, parvovirus B19, influenza, CMV and Epstein-Barr virus appeared linked to several top co-occurrence clusters. The authors suggested that the approach could potentially be extended to other disease states and immunological phenotypes. When HLA alleles, especially DR and DQ, strongly co-occurred, TCR associations were difficult to assign to individual alleles. Because counts were too low, 15 to 20 rarely observed V segments, including chromosome 9 orphons, were left out of the earlier analysis of 587 of the donors. The cohort was sequenced for TCR beta chains only, and without alpha or paired-chain data the features that could be detected were limited. A further reported finding was that TCR beta sequences accurately predicted the HLA-A and HLA-B alleles for most subjects in the first cohort. In a later analysis, HLA-associated TCR beta chains were found to be more clonally expanded and to have lower generation probabilities than equally common non-associated chains. Because HLA typing was missing for some donors at each locus, association tests included only the typed subset. Most TCR sequences were seen in very few donors, while some public TCRs were found in many individuals. A later analysis found that TCR association rates varied across HLA loci, with DRB1 alleles showing the most associated TCRs and HLA-C alleles the fewest. V-gene and J-gene trimming of TCR beta chains was associated with a missense DCLRE1C variant in a later genetic analysis, and the association was replicated in an independent cohort. In the study, around 160 TCR beta chains were listed as associated with cytomegalovirus. In a later genetic analysis, fewer N-insertions in productive TCRs were reported among donors in an Asian-associated ancestry cluster than the roughly 640-donor mean. A cluster of highly shared sequence variants was judged likely to be a technical artifact of the sequencing pipeline. Three of the identified cytomegalovirus-associated TCR beta chains were confirmed in vitro to be specific for cytomegalovirus antigens. Roughly uniform sequencing depth across donors was assumed in presence/absence analyses, although this assumption may not hold. Most CMV-associated TCR beta chains appeared to be HLA-restricted in a later analysis, and the HLA associations seemed to be driven largely by CMV exposure. Cytomegalovirus status was reported to be diagnosed by the classifier with high specificity and sensitivity in both the original and validation cohorts. In an earlier analysis of some 540 of the donors, most TCR beta V segments appeared in productive rearrangements about 90% or about 30% of the time, broadly matching IMGT annotations. For the cohort, immune exposure information was limited to CMV serostatus. Because the 87-base-pair reads could not distinguish some IMGT-functional V segments, including TRBV6-2 and TRBV6-3, those segments were excluded.

The cohort comprised some 680 healthy bone marrow donors. At the time of sampling, all cohort members were nominally healthy, though unrecorded immune exposures were likely present. The donor was CMV seronegative and was included in the group of over 300 seronegative cohort members. A peripheral blood sample was collected from each donor, and TCR beta sequencing was performed on peripheral blood mononuclear cells. The Qiagen DNeasy Blood Extraction Kit was used to extract genomic DNA from the blood cell samples. The library was obtained by the immunoSEQ multiplex PCR assay. A mixture of 60 forward primers for TCR Vbeta segments and 13 reverse primers for TCR Jbeta segments was used in the multiplex PCR. Amplification of the CDR3 region of rearranged TCR beta genes was performed with a multiplex PCR assay on genomic DNA. On the Illumina HiSeq System, the amplified TCR beta libraries were sequenced as 87-base-pair reads. As for the original processing: In a later analysis, tens of millions of unique TCR beta chains were counted across the approximately 670 repertoires, and roughly 10 million of these chains were shared by at least two donors. Raw reads were error-corrected and collapsed into unique sequences with a nearest-neighbor algorithm that merged closely related sequences to remove PCR and sequencing errors. CDR3 sequences were aligned to IMGT reference sequences to assign V, D and J gene segments. For a sequence to be retained, a match of at least six nucleotides to both a V gene segment and a J gene segment was required. A rearrangement counted as productive if the CDR3 had no stop codons and remained in frame with V and J, and every other rearrangement counted as non-productive. Following IMGT convention, CDR3 was defined as the stretch from the second conserved V-encoded cysteine to the conserved J-encoded phenylalanine. Sequences without an unambiguous match to a single V gene segment were excluded from the earlier analysis of almost 600 of the donors. In an earlier analysis of approximately 590 of the donors, a V segment was called functional when productive rearrangements were above 56.7%, and segregating when the standard deviation between donors exceeded 5%. A statistical classification framework was built for diagnosing cytomegalovirus status from the catalog of TCR beta chain sequences. In a later analysis, V and J genes were assigned by comparing TCR nucleotide sequences against IMGT/GENE-DB human TR gene sequences. The TCRdist pipeline was used in a later analysis to assign CDR3 sequences and most-parsimonious VDJ recombination scenarios. In a later analysis, every TCR beta chain was defined by the combination of its CDR3 amino acid sequence and its V-gene family, and reads without a unique V-gene family were dropped. To address suspected cross-contamination and a sequencing artifact, a later analysis removed roughly 580 highly shared, low-generation-probability nucleotide sequences. A later analysis calculated a clonal expansion index for each public chain from normalized within-repertoire ranks of inferred template counts. In a later analysis, generation probabilities were computed using a VDJ recombination model fitted to out-of-frame rearrangements, and the results were checked against IGoR. A later analysis scored TCR-TCR, TCR-HLA and TCR-CMV co-occurrence with hypergeometric tests, applying a repertoire-size bias correction to TCR pairs. False discovery rates were estimated in a later analysis by permuting HLA or CMV assignments 20 times. In a later analysis, co-occurring TCRs were grouped using DBSCAN, and TCRdist sequence similarity was added for clustering within HLA-allele-positive subsets. Co-occurrence clustering excluded repertoires with fewer than 30,000 or more than 120,000 public chains, plus five with anomalous nucleotide sharing. As stored in TCRdb, this immuneACCESS dataset retains in-frame rearrangements with V and J assigned. A fraction of the clones does not appear; measured against another copy, unresolved V genes explain less than half of the discrepancy, and the remainder lacks a known reason. V and J calls and clone size come straight from that table; D and trimming were deduced from the DNA. A total of 110,000 or so clones appear in this sample, 82% of them only once. The ten most abundant clones make up about 2.7% of the sample.

The CDR3 contains 16 residues, cysteine and phenylalanine counted. Of all the DNA, just the CDR3 is kept, 48 bases in frame from base 1. CDR1 and CDR2 are read off the germline V gene as SGHTS and YDEGEE. V is shortened by 6 bases, J by 0 bases, and the region joining them spans 13 bases. This TCR derives from a young woman in good health and CMV-seronegative. The sequence is built from TRBV5-8 and TRBJ1-6; the best D guess is TRBD1, with 6 bases matching. Sequences were obtained from PBMCs. Read as DNA, the sequence is TGTGCCAGCAACCTCGGGGGGCCCTCCTATAATTCACCCCTCCACTTT. This is translated as CASNLGGPSYNSPLHF.